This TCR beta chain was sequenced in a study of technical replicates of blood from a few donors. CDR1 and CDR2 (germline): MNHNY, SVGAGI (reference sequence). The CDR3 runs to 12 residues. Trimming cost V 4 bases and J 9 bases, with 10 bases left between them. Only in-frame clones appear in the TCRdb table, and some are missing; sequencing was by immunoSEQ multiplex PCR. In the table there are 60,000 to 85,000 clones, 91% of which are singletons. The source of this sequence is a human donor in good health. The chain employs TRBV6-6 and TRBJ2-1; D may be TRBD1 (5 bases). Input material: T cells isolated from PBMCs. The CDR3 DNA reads TGTGCCAGCAGTTCGGACAAACCTGAGCAGTTCTTC. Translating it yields CASSSDKPEQFF.